This T cell receptor (beta chain) was documented in a study of memory CD4+ T cells and cytomegalovirus serostatus. Broader study findings: The CMV-associated TCR signature appears largely within the CD4+ memory repertoire. Of under 200 reported CMV TCRbeta sequences, 55 to 80 were found in memory CD4+ repertoires.

The CDR3 loop spans 16 amino acids. Trimming cost V 2 bases and J 6 bases, with 16 bases left between them. Germline CDR1 reads SGHAT; CDR2 reads FQNNGV. The sort gate was single viable CD3+CD4+CD8-CD45RO+ cells for memory CD4+ T cells. Original methodology: After removing out-of-frame reads, under 2.5 million distinct TCRbeta sequences remained. Repertoires were generated with immunoSEQ multiplex PCR, while TCRdb's copy carries only in-frame clones and drops some. Clone size and the V and J calls come from that table; the DNA yielded D and trimming. The sample lists roughly 84,000 clones; 65% to 85% were seen once. Remarks on this clone: Antigen unknown.

The chain uses TRBV11-2 and TRBJ1-4; tentatively, D is TRBD1 (6 bases). This clonotype originated in an adult in good health and CMV-seronegative. Sequencing was carried out using memory CD4+ T cells from blood. The CDR3 sequence: CASSLMSRQGHEKLFF. As DNA, the CDR3 is TGTGCCAGCAGCTTAATGTCCAGGCAGGGGCATGAAAAACTGTTTTTT.